The next 32 T cell receptor beta chains were all read from a single sample in a study of blood T cell repertoires in COVID-19. TCRdb's table, derived via immunoSEQ multiplex PCR, lists solely in-frame clones and lacks some. There are 120,000 to 150,000 clones in the sample; 80% to 85% occur only once, and under 10% lies in the top ten. Material for sequencing was peripheral blood. These receptors all come from a man aged 25 to 40 with COVID-19, enrolled during active disease.

V usage is TRBV2 and J usage is TRBJ2-1, with 7 nucleotides matching TRBD1. Trimming at V came to 5 bases and at J to 5 bases, leaving 6 bases not matched to a gene. Germline values: CDR1 SNHLY, CDR2 FYNNEI. The CDR3 is 14 residues long. CDR3: CASSPRQGHNEQFF. The CDR3 coding sequence is TGTGCCAGCAGTCCTAGACAGGGACACAATGAGCAGTTCTTC.

The rearrangement links TRBV5-1 to TRBJ2-2, with TRBD1 as a possible D gene (6 bases). CDR3 length equals 15 residues. Germline loops: CDR1 SGHRS, CDR2 YFSETQ. V shed 4 bases and J shed 2 bases, with 12 bases lying between them. For the CDR3, the DNA is TGCGCCAGCAGCCCCAGGACAGACAACACCGGGGAGCTGTTTTTT. It specifies CASSPRTDNTGELFF.

The chain couples TRBV2 to TRBJ1-3, with 7 bases matching TRBD1. This CDR3 comprises 15 residues. V trimming: 4 bases; J trimming: 1 base; junction bases outside the gene matches: 4. Germline V lookup: CDR1 SNHLY, CDR2 FYNNEI. The CDR3 loop is CASSGQGESGNTIYF. CDR3 sequence (DNA): TGTGCCAGCAGTGGACAGGGCGAATCTGGAAACACCATATATTTT.

The chain recombines TRBV12-3 or TRBV12-4 with TRBJ1-2, with 11 bases identical to TRBD1. The trim removed 2 bases at V and 13 bases at J, leaving 6 bases unmatched. This CDR3 has 13 residues. CDR3 sequence: CASSLKGTGGLTF. CDR3 nucleotide sequence: TGTGCCAGCAGTTTAAAGGGGACAGGGGGTCTCACCTTC.

The V gene is TRBV28, the J gene TRBJ1-1; 12 bases align to TRBD1. Germline V CDR1 and CDR2: MDHEN, SYDVKM. V lost 4 bases to trimming and J lost 4 bases; unmatched junction nucleotides: 10. This CDR3 contains 17 residues. The CDR3 DNA follows: TGTGCCAGCAGTTCTCCGGGACAGGGGGCGTTTGGCACTGAAGCTTTCTTT. Residues: CASSSPGQGAFGTEAFF.

This clone was observed once. The chain carries TRBV5-6 and TRBJ2-7; TRBD1 might be the D (6 bases). Germline assignment: CDR1 SGHDT and CDR2 YYEEEE. The CDR3 runs 15 residues. The V gene lost 3 bases and the J gene lost 2 bases, with 15 bases spanning the gap. The CDR3 sequence is CASSYQGSATYEQYF. Here the CDR3 DNA reads TGTGCCAGCAGCTACCAGGGGTCCGCGACCTACGAGCAGTACTTC.

The J gene is TRBJ1-1, the V gene TRBV4-1; D is unclear. Between the trimmed V and J ends, which lost 1 base and 1 base, there was a span of 10 bases. Germline CDR1 and CDR2: MGHRA and YSYEKL. The CDR3 totals 15 residues. The CDR3: CASSQVGSKNTEAFF. The CDR3 DNA reads TGCGCCAGCAGCCAAGTGGGCAGCAAGAACACTGAAGCTTTCTTT.

By share, this clone ranks as large. The rearrangement uses TRBV25-1 and TRBJ2-1, with 8 bases fitting TRBD2. The CDR3 sequence is 16 residues long. The V gene end was trimmed by 4 bases and the J gene end by 2 bases; junction bases not matched to a gene: 7. The germline gives CDR1 MGHDK, CDR2 SYGVNS. In DNA, the CDR3 is TGTGCCAGCAGTGTCGATAGCGGGACCGCCTACAATGAGCAGTTCTTC. It encodes CASSVDSGTAYNEQFF.

This clone was seen a handful of times. The V and J genes are TRBV29-1 and TRBJ1-1; maybe TRBD1 (5 bases). The CDR3 loop spans 13 amino acids. V was clipped by 6 bases and J by 6 bases, with 17 bases between them. Germline V gene lookup returns CDR1 SQVTM and CDR2 ANQGSEA. The CDR3 sequence: CSVHAGGTSEAFF. CDR3 bases: TGCAGCGTGCATGCGGGGGGTACCTCTGAAGCTTTCTTT. The variable domain in full, completed from reference TRBV29-1 and TRBJ1-1, reads SAVISQKPSRDICQRGTSLTIQCQVDSQVTMMFWYRQQPGQSLTLIATANQGSEATYESGFVIDKFPISRPNLTFSTLTVSNMSPEDSSIYLCSVHAGGTSEAFFGQGTRLTVV.

The chain joins TRBV19 to TRBJ1-2, with 12 bases that match TRBD1. The V gene end was trimmed by 8 bases and the J gene end by 5 bases; junction bases not matched to a gene: 15. The CDR3 is made up of 17 amino acids. CDR1 and CDR2 from the germline V gene are LNHDA and SQIVND (reference sequence). The CDR3 region has the DNA TGTGCCAGTCAGACCCCGGGGACAGGGGGCTTTGAGTATGGCTACACCTTC. Its translation is CASQTPGTGGFEYGYTF.

This chain connects TRBV9 to TRBJ2-1; 7 positions agree with TRBD2. J was trimmed by 8 bases and V by 6 bases; bases with no gene match: 14. CDR3 length: 15 amino acids. From germline, CDR1 is SGDLS and CDR2 YYNGEE. The CDR3 is CASTPRRERRYEQFF. As DNA, the CDR3 is TGTGCCAGCACCCCTAGGCGGGAGCGGAGGTATGAGCAGTTCTTC.

The J gene is TRBJ2-2, the V gene TRBV7-3; D gene ambiguous. V lost 2 bases, J lost 0 bases, and 13 bases lay in between. The CDR3 consists of 17 residues. Per the germline V gene, CDR1 is SGHTA and CDR2 is FQGTGA. The CDR3 loop is CASSLSGDWPNTGELFF. The CDR3 DNA sequence: TGTGCCAGCAGCTTATCTGGTGACTGGCCGAACACCGGGGAGCTGTTTTTT.

The chain uses TRBV3-1 (or the pseudogene TRBV3-2) and TRBJ2-3, with D unclear. The germline V and J ends were trimmed by 4 bases and 7 bases, with 12 bases remaining between them. Looked up from germline, CDR1 is LGHDT and CDR2 is YNNKEL (reference sequence). CDR3 length: 13 residues. CDR3 protein: CASSPAVVNTQYF. In nucleotides, the CDR3 is TGTGCCAGCAGCCCGGCGGTAGTAAATACGCAGTATTTT.

Only one count was recorded for this clone. The genes are TRBV19 and TRBJ2-6; a possible D gene is TRBD1 (6 bases). Trimming stripped 4 bases from V and 3 bases from J, with 10 bases between. The germline V gene encodes CDR1 LNHDA and CDR2 SQIVND (reference sequence). This CDR3 has 15 amino acids. The CDR3 sequence: CASSTSGVGANVLTF. The CDR3 DNA is TGTGCCAGTAGTACCTCAGGGGTTGGGGCCAACGTCCTGACTTTC. Full variable domain (missing parts from reference TRBV19 and TRBJ2-6): DGGITQSPKYLFRKEGQNVTLSCEQNLNHDAMYWYRQDPGQGLRLIYYSQIVNDFQKGDIAEGYSVSREKKESFPLTVTSAQKNPTAFYLCASSTSGVGANVLTFGAGSRLTVL.

This clone was seen only once. The chain carries TRBV5-8 and TRBJ1-6; no clear D. Germline V CDR1 and CDR2: SGHTS, YDEGEE. This CDR3 is built from 13 residues. Trimming cost V 7 bases and J 9 bases, with 14 bases left between them. The CDR3 is CASDQVLGSPLHF. CDR3 nucleotides: TGTGCCAGCGACCAGGTGCTTGGTTCACCCCTCCACTTT.

This chain connects TRBV28 to TRBJ1-3, with D hard to call. The V end lost 1 base, the J end lost 1 base, and 2 bases lay between the germline ends. CDR1 and CDR2 (germline): MDHEN, SYDVKM. This CDR3 is built from 13 residues. The CDR3 region has the DNA TGTGCCAGCAGTTTATCTTCTGGAAACACCATATATTTT. Translated, it gives CASSLSSGNTIYF.

The V gene is TRBV9, the J gene TRBJ1-2; 10 positions agree with TRBD1. Trimming removed 1 base from V and 8 bases from J; junction bases left unmatched: 2. Germline V gene data show CDR1 as SGDLS and CDR2 as YYNGEE. The length of the CDR3 is 13 residues. The CDR3 protein is CASSVTGQGGYTF. The CDR3 DNA reads as TGTGCCAGCAGCGTAACGGGACAGGGGGGCTACACCTTC.

This chain uses TRBV19 with TRBJ1-5, with unresolved D. Germline V CDR1 and CDR2: LNHDA, SQIVND (reference sequence). V gave up 3 bases and J gave up 5 bases, with 8 bases separating them. This CDR3 has 13 residues. CDR3 coding DNA: TGTGCCAGTAGTATCGGAGGGCATCAGCCCCAGCATTTT. It is translated as CASSIGGHQPQHF. Looking up the rest from reference TRBV19 and TRBJ1-5 gives the full variable domain: DGGITQSPKYLFRKEGQNVTLSCEQNLNHDAMYWYRQDPGQGLRLIYYSQIVNDFQKGDIAEGYSVSREKKESFPLTVTSAQKNPTAFYLCASSIGGHQPQHFGDGTRLSIL.

The chain recombines TRBV28 with TRBJ1-4, with 7 bases lining up with TRBD1. The germline CDR1 and CDR2 sequences are MDHEN and SYDVKM. The junction had 12 bases not matched to a gene; V was cut back by 8 bases and J by 3 bases. The CDR3 spans 16 residues. The CDR3, as DNA: TGTGCCAGCTCGTTCCCTCCACAGGGGCCTAATGAAAAACTGTTTTTT. It specifies CASSFPPQGPNEKLFF. The entire variable domain, with the rest obtained from reference TRBV28 and TRBJ1-4, is as follows: DVKVTQSSRYLVKRTGEKVFLECVQDMDHENMFWYRQDPGLGLRLIYFSYDVKMKEKGDIPEGYSVSREKKERFSLILESASTNQTSMYLCASSFPPQGPNEKLFFGSGTQLSVL.

Remarks on this clone: The same CDR3 can be traced to other DNA sequences in this sample. This chain uses TRBV30 with TRBJ1-5; D is unresolved. This CDR3 contains 13 residues. CDR1 GTSNPN and CDR2 SVGIG come from the germline V gene (reference sequence). V shed 2 bases and J shed 4 bases, with 9 bases lying between them. CDR3 DNA: TGTGCCTGGAGTTCAGGAGGTAATCAGCCCCAGCATTTT. This sequence encodes CAWSSGGNQPQHF.

The V gene is TRBV6-5, the J gene TRBJ1-1; 7 bases match TRBD1. The CDR3 consists of 13 residues. Germline CDR1 reads MNHEY; CDR2 reads SVGAGI. V trimming: 6 bases; J trimming: 9 bases; junction bases outside the gene matches: 10. As DNA, the CDR3 is TGTGCCAGCAGGGGGAAAGAGACAGGGAAAGCTTTCTTT. Protein product: CASRGKETGKAFF.

This clone is a singleton in its sample. This chain joins TRBV9 and TRBJ1-3; D possibly corresponds to TRBD1 (5 bases). Trimming removed 3 bases at V and 2 bases at J, with 15 bases between. Germline V gene sequence: CDR1 SGDLS, CDR2 YYNGEE. The CDR3 runs 16 residues. This CDR3 is CASSGGKQVAGNTIYF. The CDR3 coding sequence is TGTGCCAGCAGCGGGGGAAAACAGGTCGCTGGAAACACCATATATTTT.

The chain recombines TRBV7-2 with TRBJ1-1; weak D call: TRBD1 (5 bases). This CDR3 spans 13 amino acids. The V end was cut by 5 bases, the J end by 10 bases, with 17 bases between. Germline CDR1 reads SGHTA; CDR2 reads FQGNSA. In DNA form, the CDR3 reads TGTGCCAGCAGCCCCTCCCTGGGGGGGAGAGCTTTCTTT. Translation: CASSPSLGGRAFF.

The rearrangement uses TRBV6-5 and TRBJ1-3; D gene ambiguous. The CDR3 loop spans 14 amino acids. CDR1 MNHEY and CDR2 SVGAGI come from the germline V gene. Trimming cost V 0 bases and J 5 bases, with 8 bases left between them. The CDR3 loop reads CASSYSKQRNTIYF. The CDR3 DNA follows: TGTGCCAGCAGTTACTCGAAACAGAGAAACACCATATATTTT.

The chain links TRBV7-2 to TRBJ1-5; the match to TRBD1 covers 7 bases. The V gene's germline CDR1 is SGHTA and CDR2 FQGNSA. The CDR3 is 16 amino acids. The V segment lost 5 bases and the J segment 6 bases; nucleotides outside the gene matches: 13. The CDR3 DNA is TGTGCCAGCAGCCCTACGGAGGGGGCTGTCAGTCAGCCCCAGCATTTT. Residues: CASSPTEGAVSQPQHF.

The V and J genes are TRBV30 and TRBJ2-6; possible D gene TRBD1, 7 bases. Germline values: CDR1 GTSNPN, CDR2 SVGIG (reference sequence). The CDR3 is 15 amino acids. The V and J ends lost 2 bases and 4 bases respectively, with 12 bases between them. The CDR3 protein is CAWSTRGRGANVLTF. CDR3 DNA sequence: TGTGCCTGGAGTACCAGGGGGAGGGGGGCCAACGTCCTGACTTTC.

This clone appeared once. This chain connects TRBV7-8 to TRBJ1-5; D gene uncertain. The CDR3 has 13 amino acids. CDR1 is SGHVS and CDR2 is FQNEAQ in the germline V gene. The V gene lost 4 bases and the J gene lost 3 bases, with 7 bases spanning the gap. The CDR3 DNA follows: TGTGCCAGCAGCTCGGGTCTCAATCAGCCCCAGCATTTT. Amino acids: CASSSGLNQPQHF.

The V call is TRBV7-9, the J call TRBJ2-7; D ambiguous. CDR1 and CDR2 (germline): SEHNR, FQNEAQ (reference sequence). V was cut by 1 base and J by 4 bases, with 11 bases left in between. The CDR3 totals 14 residues. The CDR3 coding sequence is TGTGCCAGCAGCTTAGAATCAGGATCTTACGAGCAGTACTTC. The encoded protein is CASSLESGSYEQYF.

This chain connects TRBV23-1 to TRBJ2-2; no definite D call. TRBV23-1 is noted as an ORF with a role that remains uncertain. The CDR3 loop spans 14 amino acids. Between the trimmed V and J ends, which lost 0 bases and 7 bases, there was a span of 9 bases. Here the CDR3 DNA reads TGCGCCAGCAGTCAATCTAAAGCAAACGGGGAGCTGTTTTTT. Its translation is CASSQSKANGELFF.

This clone was observed a handful of times. J is TRBJ2-1 and V is TRBV4-1, with 7 positions matching TRBD2. The germline CDR1 and CDR2 sequences are MGHRA and YSYEKL. The CDR3 is 16 amino acids. J gave up 5 bases and V 0 bases, and 7 bases lay outside the gene matches. The CDR3 sequence: CASSQDATSRHNEQFF. The CDR3 DNA follows: TGCGCCAGCAGCCAAGATGCGACTAGCCGTCACAATGAGCAGTTCTTC.

The table lists this clone with a count of one. The chain carries TRBV11-1 and TRBJ2-3; TRBD1 matches 7 bases. Germline V gene data show CDR1 as SGHAT and CDR2 as FQDESV (reference sequence). This CDR3 spans 14 amino acids. V lost 6 bases, J lost 4 bases, and 7 bases stayed unmatched. The CDR3 DNA reads TGTGCCAGCAGTACTGCTCAGGGGGCAGATACGCAGTATTTT. Translated, it gives CASSTAQGADTQYF.

J is TRBJ1-5 and V is TRBV19, with D tentatively TRBD1 (6 bases). Trimming cost V 7 bases and J 1 base, with 17 bases left between them. The germline V gene encodes CDR1 LNHDA and CDR2 SQIVND (reference sequence). CDR3 length: 16 residues. The CDR3 DNA sequence: TGTGCCAGTACTATCGCCCAGGGGCTAAGCAATCAGCCCCAGCATTTT. Protein: CASTIAQGLSNQPQHF.